A single sample gave rise to the 18 T cell receptor beta chains below, sequenced in a study of shared clonotypes between healthy human individuals. TCRdb keeps only in-frame clones here, not all; method: immunoSEQ multiplex PCR. The repertoire holds about 2.4 million clones, with 93% as singletons. Input material: naive CD4+ T cells from PBMCs. Noted subset: CD45RA+ positively selected. The receptors originated from a man younger than 35 in good health. Some clones in this sample may be carry-over from other donors' samples.

The gene calls are TRBV4-1 and TRBJ1-2; unclear D gene. The germline gives CDR1 MGHRA, CDR2 YSYEKL. Trimming left V 2 bases short and J 4 bases short, with 14 bases between. The CDR3 has 15 amino acids. Here the CDR3 reads CASSQSERQIYGYTF. CDR3 bases: TGCGCCAGCAGCCAATCGGAGAGGCAGATCTATGGCTACACCTTC.

The chain uses TRBV11-1 and TRBJ2-3; perhaps TRBD2 as D (6 bases). The CDR3 sequence is 16 residues long. V gave up 1 base and J gave up 1 base, with 12 bases separating them. CDR1 is SGHAT, CDR2 FQDESV, per germline (reference sequence). CDR3 in DNA: TGTGCCAGCAGCTTAGTGCGGGGCAGGGGCACAGATACGCAGTATTTT. Translation: CASSLVRGRGTDTQYF.

CDR3 in DNA: TGTGCCAGCAGCCCTCACAGGGGCGGGAGCTCCTACGAGCAGTACTTC. It translates to CASSPHRGGSSYEQYF. The chain recombines TRBV28 with TRBJ2-7, with D perhaps being TRBD1 or TRBD2 (7 bases each). In germline, CDR1 is MDHEN, CDR2 SYDVKM. The CDR3 spans 16 residues. V lost 6 bases and J lost 0, with 18 bases in between.

V is TRBV5-1 and J is TRBJ1-5, with D possibly matching TRBD1 (6 bases). Trimming took 4 bases from V and 2 from J, leaving 16 bases between them. The CDR3 has 16 residues. CDR1 and CDR2 (germline): SGHRS, YFSETQ. CDR3 protein: CASSPRQVTGNQPQHF. In DNA, the CDR3 is TGCGCCAGCAGCCCCCGACAGGTAACGGGCAATCAGCCCCAGCATTTT.

This chain uses TRBV28 with TRBJ1-3; no reliable D call. The CDR3 totals 17 residues. V dropped 6 bases and J dropped 4 bases, with 22 bases sitting between them. Germline loops: CDR1 MDHEN, CDR2 SYDVKM. The CDR3 protein is CASSDTGIKALGNTIYF. The CDR3 nucleotides are TGTGCCAGCAGCGATACGGGGATCAAGGCCCTGGGAAACACCATATATTTT.

V usage is TRBV19 and J usage is TRBJ2-2; no firm D call. Per the germline V gene, CDR1 is LNHDA and CDR2 is SQIVND (reference sequence). This CDR3 comprises 15 residues. The V gene lost 1 base and the J gene lost 4 bases, with 10 bases spanning the gap. DNA of the CDR3: TGTGCCAGTAGTATAGGTCGGCAACTCACCGGGGAGCTGTTTTTT. It encodes CASSIGRQLTGELFF.

The V gene is TRBV7-6, the J gene TRBJ2-7; 8 nucleotides line up with TRBD1. The ends lost 4 bases at V and 9 bases at J; junction bases unmatched: 5. This CDR3 is 12 amino acids long. Germline values: CDR1 SGHVS, CDR2 FNYEAQ. The CDR3 nucleotides are TGTGCCAGCAGCTCGGGACAGGATGCGCAGTACTTC. Its translation is CASSSGQDAQYF.

The rearrangement links TRBV5-1 to TRBJ2-3; D might be TRBD2 (5 bases). V shed 1 base and J shed 5 bases, with 14 bases lying between them. CDR1 is SGHRS and CDR2 is YFSETQ in the germline V gene. The CDR3 covers 15 residues. CDR3 region: CASSLLRGSGDTQYF. DNA for the CDR3: TGCGCCAGCAGCTTGCTCCGGGGATCCGGAGATACGCAGTATTTT.

In DNA, the CDR3 is TGTGCCAGCAGTGAATCTGGCGGACTCTATGGCTACACCTTC. Amino acids: CASSESGGLYGYTF. The J gene is TRBJ1-2, the V gene TRBV2; no reliable D call. The CDR3 has 14 amino acids. Germline V gene data show CDR1 as SNHLY and CDR2 as FYNNEI. V gave up 2 bases and J gave up 4 bases, with 11 bases separating them.

The chain joins TRBV25-1 to TRBJ2-2, with a weak D call TRBD2 (6 bases). This CDR3 comprises 16 residues. Germline assignment: CDR1 MGHDK and CDR2 SYGVNS. Between the trimmed V and J ends, which lost 3 bases and 4 bases, there was a span of 15 bases. The CDR3 loop reads CASSDPGVGSTGELFF. The CDR3 DNA sequence: TGTGCCAGCAGTGATCCGGGGGTGGGGTCCACCGGGGAGCTGTTTTTT.

The chain has TRBV30 and TRBJ2-5; 9 positions agree with TRBD2. V lost 2 bases and J lost 7; bases outside the gene matches: 11. Germline V lookup: CDR1 GTSNPN, CDR2 SVGIG (reference sequence). This CDR3 has 15 residues. The CDR3 protein is CAWSPLSGSPRTQYF. The CDR3 bases are TGTGCCTGGAGTCCCCTTAGCGGGAGCCCCAGGACCCAGTACTTC.

J is TRBJ2-5 and V is TRBV5-4; possible D gene TRBD2, 5 bases. The CDR3 is 15 amino acids. Germline V CDR1 and CDR2: SGHNT, YYREEE (reference sequence). Trimming took 4 bases from V and 5 from J, leaving 18 bases between them. CDR3 nucleotide sequence: TGTGCCAGCAGCCCGACCGTTGGGGAGTGGGAGACCCAGTACTTC. Residues: CASSPTVGEWETQYF.

The chain links TRBV21-1 to TRBJ2-7; TRBD1, as called in the table, went unchecked against the DNA. TRBV21-1 constitutes a pseudogene. The CDR3 spans 17 residues. Written as DNA, the CDR3 is TGTGCCAGCAGCAAAAGGGAACCCCGGGACAGGGTCTACGAGCAGTACTTC. Translating it yields CASSKREPRDRVYEQYF.

The rearrangement uses TRBV9 and TRBJ2-1, with D unresolved. The CDR3 length is 13 residues. Per germline, CDR1 SGDLS and CDR2 YYNGEE. V lost 0 bases to trimming and J lost 8 bases, with 9 bases between them. The CDR3: CASSVAAYDEQFF. The DNA of the CDR3 is TGTGCCAGCAGCGTAGCCGCGTACGATGAGCAGTTCTTC. Using reference TRBV9 and TRBJ2-1 for the parts outside the CDR3, the full variable domain is DSGVTQTPKHLITATGQRVTLRCSPRSGDLSVYWYQQSLDQGLQFLIQYYNGEERAKGNILERFSAQQFPDLHSELNLSSLELGDSALYFCASSVAAYDEQFFGPGTRLTVL.

This clone was seen more than once but under ten times. Additional DNA sequences in this sample encode the identical CDR3. The rearrangement links TRBV2 to TRBJ1-1, with D maybe TRBD1 (5 bases). The CDR3 sequence is 13 residues long. V lost 6 bases, J lost 2 bases, and 10 bases lay in between. Germline V lookup: CDR1 SNHLY, CDR2 FYNNEI. CDR3 residues: CASRVDRNTEAFF. The CDR3 nucleotides are TGTGCCAGCAGAGTAGACAGAAACACTGAAGCTTTCTTT.

This chain uses TRBV7-2 with TRBJ1-4; D is possibly TRBD1 (6 bases). V lost 6 bases to trimming and J lost 2 bases, with 13 bases between them. The CDR3 consists of 15 residues. From germline, CDR1 is SGHTA and CDR2 FQGNSA. The CDR3 here is CASSLKGGTNEKLFF. CDR3 coding DNA: TGTGCCAGCAGTTTAAAGGGGGGGACTAATGAAAAACTGTTTTTT.

This clone was seen only once. The junction departs from germline at one end; a sequencing error may be responsible. J is TRBJ1-2 and V is TRBV5-6; TRBD1 might be the D (6 bases). The CDR3 runs to 15 residues. Per the germline V gene, CDR1 is SGHDT and CDR2 is YYEEEE. Written as DNA, the CDR3 is TGTGCCAGCACCTTGAGACGGGGGCAATACTATGGCTACACCTTC. The encoded protein is CASTLRRGQYYGYTF.

The chain has TRBV7-9 and TRBJ1-5, with D possibly matching TRBD1 (6 bases). The V end was cut by 7 bases, the J end by 3 bases, with 22 bases between. The CDR3 is made up of 17 amino acids. Germline values: CDR1 SEHNR, CDR2 FQNEAQ (reference sequence). CDR3 DNA sequence: TGTGCCAGCAACACACGCCCTATGGCAGGGGACAATCAGCCCCAGCATTTT. Encoded protein: CASNTRPMAGDNQPQHF.